This T cell receptor (beta chain) was identified in a study of blood T cell repertoires in COVID-19 (TCRdb year 2020). Looking at the study overall: Collaborator samples came from the United States, Italy and Spain and covered acute and convalescent phases of COVID-19. The prospective study material was composed of cDNA or gDNA derived from T cells, B-cell-depleted T cells, or PBMCs. Deeply sampled blood TCRbeta repertoires from subjects exposed to, actively infected with, or recovered from COVID-19 were included in the dataset. A freely available public database, intended as a resource for researchers studying the immune response to SARS-CoV-2, is where the repertoires were released. The samples were drawn from two sources: the first 160 participants of the ongoing ImmuneRACE study, and 1,200 or so subjects contributed by 6 global collaborators. Sample metadata almost always included a de-identified subject ID, COVID-19 status, age in years and sex. Where available, HLA class I and class II types were taken from metadata supplied by the sample provider and were not determined by assay-based typing. What the work shows at the level of the full study, not this receptor alone: How much clinical and demographic metadata was included differed by source and by participant, and the metadata was provided uncurated.

Another Seattle source contributed samples from volunteer blood donors who had recovered from COVID-19. Collaborating institutions collected whole blood in K2EDTA tubes following their own protocols. Collaborator samples were shipped for TCRbeta analysis as frozen whole blood, isolated PBMCs, or DNA extracted from either sample type. TCRbeta CDR3 regions were amplified from genomic DNA using the immunoSEQ Assay, a bias-controlled multiplex PCR. The study's own analysis went as follows. The number of nucleated cells in each sample was estimated by amplification of reference gene primers within the assay. To quantify the absolute abundance of each unique TCRbeta CDR3 rearrangement, sequence reads were collapsed and filtered. For each sample, productive Simpson clonality was calculated by taking the square root of Simpson's diversity index across productive rearrangements. As stored in TCRdb, this immuneACCESS dataset retains in-frame rearrangements with V and J assigned. A fraction of the clones does not appear; measured against another copy, unresolved V genes explain less than half of the discrepancy, and the remainder lacks a known reason. That table gives V, J and clone size, and the DNA gave D and trimming. For this sample the table gives just over 250,000 clones, of which approximately 90% were detected only once. Approximately 3.7% of the sample lies in the top ten.

A remark on this clone: Its recognized antigen is unknown. Sequence at one end of the junction differs from germline and may be a read error.

The specimen sequenced was peripheral blood. The TCR originated in a man in his sixties who had recovered from COVID-19.

In nucleotide form, the sequence is TGTGCCAGCAGGTACTCGACAGGGGGGAGAACTGAAGCTTTCTTT. It translates as CASRYSTGGRTEAFF. The chain is assembled from TRBV6-2 or TRBV6-3 and TRBJ1-1; 9 bases in the junction line up with TRBD1. The cysteine opens and the phenylalanine closes a CDR3 of 15 amino acids. The only DNA kept is the CDR3, 45 bases in frame from the first base. Taken from the germline V gene, the CDR1 and CDR2 loops are MNHEY and SVGEGT.